One sample yielded the 3 T cell receptor beta chains listed below, sequenced in a study of human T cells and chemical hapten exposure. TCRdb itself ran the RACE reads through MiXCR, one entry per CDR3 protein. The sample lists roughly 380,000 distinct CDR3 sequences; around 5.5% were seen once. Stated time point: pre-sensitization, week 0. Treatment meaning: therapeutic diphenylcyclopropenone sensitization with weekly scalp DPC. The specimen was whole blood, collected in connection with sensitization to the hapten diphenylcyclopropenone (DPC). Receptors originate from a woman between 45 and 60 years old with alopecia areata. Some clones in this sample may be carry-over from other donors' samples.

This clonotype has a handful of counts. The chain employs TRBV6-5 and TRBJ1-1, with D uncertain. Germline V lookup: CDR1 MNHEY, CDR2 SVGAGI. The V end was cut by 7 bases, the J end by 1 base, with 13 bases between. This CDR3 has 14 amino acids. DNA for the CDR3: TGTGCCAGCATGACGAGGCAAAGGAACACTGAAGCTTTCTTT. Its translation: CASMTRQRNTEAFF.

The chain combines TRBV4-1 with TRBJ1-3; D might be TRBD1 (5 bases). The CDR3 is 18 residues long. Germline assignment: CDR1 MGHRA and CDR2 YSYEKL. V was trimmed by 4 bases and J by 4 bases, leaving 23 bases between them. The CDR3 sequence is CASSLQMQGPSEGNTIYF. The CDR3 coding sequence is TGCGCCAGCAGCCTTCAAATGCAGGGCCCCAGTGAGGGAAACACCATATATTTT.

Of note for this clonotype: This sequence may be a read error, since a much larger clone differs from it by one base. The chain uses TRBV7-9 and TRBJ2-3, with D perhaps matching TRBD1 (5 bases). CDR1 is SEHNR and CDR2 is FQNEAQ in the germline V gene (reference sequence). This CDR3 has 11 residues. The CDR3 DNA sequence: TGTGTCAGCAACCAGGGAGATACGCAGTATTTT. It codes for CVSNQGDTQYF. The entire variable domain, with the rest obtained from reference TRBV7-9 and TRBJ2-3, is as follows: DTGVSQNPRHKITKRGQNVTFRCDPISEHNRLYWYRQTLGQGPEFLTYFQNEAQLEKSRLLSDRFSAERPKGSFSTLEIQRTEQGDSAMYLCVSNQGDTQYFGPGTRLTVL.